The clone carrying this T cell receptor beta chain was counted at least ten times. The antigen remains undetermined. Both TCR beta VDJ combination and CDR3 sequence profiling were carried out. Genomic DNA was the template for this profiling. One entry per CDR3 protein, called by TCRdb with MiXCR from the reads. This sample carries approximately 380,000 distinct CDR3 sequences, about two thirds of them seen once, and the ten largest clones take around 4%. This CDR3 comprises 16 residues. With 3 bases clipped from V and 4 bases from J, the junction kept 6 bases outside the gene matches. Germline values: CDR1 LNHDA, CDR2 SQIVND (reference sequence). The data derive from a study of CD8+CD57+ T cells in acquired aplastic anemia. Study results and limitations: Patients and controls shared 25 to 35 CD8+ CDR3 sequences, which appeared highly expressed in patients and within their immunodominant clones.

The sample was sorted CD4+, CD8+, or CD8+CD57+ T cells (not recorded which) from PBMCs. The V and J genes are TRBV19 and TRBJ2-3; 11 bases are shared with TRBD2. The sequence was collected from a human donor in good health, serving as a control. The CDR3: CASSINSGGASDTQYF. CDR3 bases: TGTGCCAGTAGTATTAATAGCGGGGGGGCATCAGATACGCAGTATTTT. Together with reference TRBV19 and TRBJ2-3, the CDR3 gives the full variable domain: DGGITQSPKYLFRKEGQNVTLSCEQNLNHDAMYWYRQDPGQGLRLIYYSQIVNDFQKGDIAEGYSVSREKKESFPLTVTSAQKNPTAFYLCASSINSGGASDTQYFGPGTRLTVL.